Below are 22 T cell receptor beta chains sequenced from a single sample in a study of cytomegalovirus exposure and HLA in healthy donors. The PCR contained 60 Vbeta and 13 Jbeta primers. Sequenced by immunoSEQ multiplex PCR; TCRdb stores in-frame clones only, minus some. Seen here are 150,000 or so clones, roughly 81% observed once, and the top ten hold 4.9%. Input material: PBMCs. The receptors here all came from a young woman in good health and CMV-seropositive.

V is TRBV18 and J is TRBJ2-5; weak D call: TRBD1 (6 bases). The V end was cut by 2 bases, the J end by 2 bases, with 12 bases between. Germline lookup yields CDR1 KGHSH and CDR2 LQKENI. CDR3 length: 15 residues. The CDR3 reads CASSPGPGDQETQYF. The CDR3 nucleotides read TGTGCCAGCTCACCAGGCCCAGGGGATCAAGAGACCCAGTACTTC. Variable domain in full (rest from reference TRBV18 and TRBJ2-5): NAGVMQNPRHLVRRRGQEARLRCSPMKGHSHVYWYRQLPEEGLKFMVYLQKENIIDESGMPKERFSAEFPKEGPSILRIQQVVRGDSAAYFCASSPGPGDQETQYFGPGTRLLVL.

This clone occurred a few times. This chain joins TRBV19 and TRBJ2-2, with D hard to call. Deletions cut 9 bases from V and 3 bases from J, with 5 bases between. The CDR3 consists of 11 residues. The V gene's germline CDR1 is LNHDA and CDR2 SQIVND (reference sequence). The CDR3 sequence: CASRYTGELFF. CDR3 nucleotide sequence: TGTGCCAGCAGGTACACCGGGGAGCTGTTTTTT.

CDR3 region: CASSGGDRGVYGYTF. In DNA, the CDR3 is TGTGCCAGCAGCGGGGGGGACAGGGGGGTCTATGGCTACACCTTC. The chain joins TRBV9 to TRBJ1-2, with TRBD1 matching 11 bases. Per germline, CDR1 SGDLS and CDR2 YYNGEE. J gave up 4 bases and V 3 bases, and 5 bases lay outside the gene matches. The CDR3 totals 15 residues.

This clone was detected only a few times. The V gene is TRBV6-5, the J gene TRBJ2-7; D is perhaps TRBD1 (7 bases). Between the trimmed V and J ends, which lost 3 bases and 3 bases, there was a span of 12 bases. Per the germline V gene, CDR1 is MNHEY and CDR2 is SVGAGI. The CDR3 spans 14 residues. DNA for the CDR3: TGTGCCAGCAGTTATGGCAGGGGGGTCTACGAGCAGTACTTC. Protein sequence: CASSYGRGVYEQYF.

The genes are TRBV2 and TRBJ2-1, with D maybe TRBD2 (6 bases). CDR1 SNHLY and CDR2 FYNNEI come from the germline V gene. V was shortened by 4 bases and J by 4 bases, with 20 bases between the two germline ends. The CDR3 is 17 amino acids. The CDR3 loop reads CASSVDPGTPEYNEQFF. CDR3 DNA: TGTGCCAGCAGTGTCGATCCCGGGACTCCCGAGTACAATGAGCAGTTCTTC.

V usage is TRBV27 and J usage is TRBJ2-7, with D possibly TRBD2 on 5 matching bases. Per the germline V gene, CDR1 is MNHEY and CDR2 is SMNVEV (reference sequence). The V and J ends lost 0 bases and 4 bases respectively, with 16 bases between them. The CDR3 has 16 amino acids. The CDR3 is CASSLSYEGSIYEQYF. The CDR3 region has the DNA TGTGCCAGCAGTTTATCGTATGAGGGATCTATTTACGAGCAGTACTTC.

This chain uses TRBV27 with TRBJ1-2; 7 nucleotides align to TRBD1. CDR1 and CDR2 from the germline V gene are MNHEY and SMNVEV (reference sequence). This CDR3 comprises 15 residues. V gave up 5 bases and J gave up 2 bases; unmatched junction bases: 8. The CDR3 bases are TGTGCCAGCAGTCCGCTAACAGGGGCGAACTATGGCTACACCTTC. Translated, it gives CASSPLTGANYGYTF.

The chain employs TRBV29-1 and TRBJ1-1; D is possibly TRBD1 (6 bases). Germline V CDR1 and CDR2: SQVTM, ANQGSEA. The CDR3 extends over 11 amino acids. The V gene lost 4 bases and the J gene lost 7 bases, with 10 bases spanning the gap. In DNA, the CDR3 is TGCAGCGTTGGGGGGGGCAGTGAAGCTTTCTTT. As protein: CSVGGGSEAFF.

J is TRBJ2-2 and V is TRBV11-3; 8 nucleotides align to TRBD1. V shed 8 bases and J 4 bases; nucleotides not matched to a gene: 15. CDR1 is SGHNT, CDR2 YENEEA, per germline. The CDR3 has 17 residues. The CDR3 loop is CASSAYATGDLTGELFF. The CDR3 bases are TGTGCCAGCTCAGCTTATGCGACAGGGGACCTCACCGGGGAGCTGTTTTTT.

Only a few counts were recorded for this clone. The chain is built from TRBV19 and TRBJ1-5, with D unclear. Germline V gene sequence: CDR1 LNHDA, CDR2 SQIVND (reference sequence). This CDR3 is built from 14 residues. V lost 7 bases and J 2 bases, leaving 12 bases between the germline ends. CDR3 sequence (DNA): TGTGCCAGTAAAGAGCCGGTAGGCAATCAGCCCCAGCATTTT. Protein: CASKEPVGNQPQHF.

A remark on this clone: In the same sample, other DNA sequences code for this CDR3. The chain recombines TRBV4-2 with TRBJ1-2; 7 nucleotides agree with TRBD1. The CDR3 contains 15 residues. Germline trimming cut 5 bases from V and 4 bases from J; bases unmatched to any gene: 10. Germline CDR1 is LGHNA and CDR2 is YNFKEQ. The CDR3 reads CASSEGQPVPYGYTF. The DNA of the CDR3 is TGTGCCAGCAGCGAGGGACAGCCAGTCCCCTATGGCTACACCTTC.

This chain joins TRBV6-5 and TRBJ1-5; 7 bases match TRBD1. This CDR3 is built from 12 residues. CDR1 MNHEY and CDR2 SVGAGI come from the germline V gene. Losses at the gene ends were 6 bases for V and 6 bases for J; bases not matched to a gene: 2. The CDR3 sequence: CASSPGGQPQHF. In DNA form, the CDR3 reads TGTGCCAGCAGCCCAGGGGGTCAGCCCCAGCATTTT.

The V and J genes are TRBV4-1 and TRBJ1-1; D is uncertain. The CDR3 is 20 amino acids. V lost 0 bases and J lost 0, with 23 bases in between. The germline gives CDR1 MGHRA, CDR2 YSYEKL. The CDR3: CASSQDRPGSRNTMNTEAFF. In DNA, the CDR3 is TGCGCCAGCAGCCAAGATAGACCCGGATCTAGAAATACGATGAACACTGAAGCTTTCTTT.

This clone appeared a single time. The chain combines TRBV5-6 with TRBJ2-1; TRBD2 agrees at 11 bases. Germline-derived CDR1 and CDR2 are SGHDT and YYEEEE. Unmatched junction bases numbered 6, after V lost 0 bases and J lost 7 bases. CDR3 length: 16 residues. CDR3 sequence reads: CASSLVAGGRGNEQFF. The CDR3 region has the DNA TGTGCCAGCAGCTTGGTAGCGGGGGGGCGTGGGAATGAGCAGTTCTTC.

The rearrangement joins TRBV15 to TRBJ1-6; D is possibly TRBD1 (6 bases). CDR1 is LNHNV and CDR2 is YYDKDF in the germline V gene (reference sequence). The CDR3 totals 15 residues. V was pared by 1 base and J by 10 bases, with 14 bases between. CDR3 sequence reads: CATSRAGTPGSPLHF. CDR3 sequence (DNA): TGTGCCACCAGCAGAGCCGGGACACCGGGATCACCCCTCCACTTT.

The chain uses TRBV6-1 and TRBJ2-7; TRBD1 matches 7 bases. Germline V gene lookup returns CDR1 MNHNS and CDR2 SASEGT. The CDR3 consists of 12 residues. V shed 3 bases and J 6 bases; nucleotides not matched to a gene: 2. As DNA, the CDR3 is TGTGCCAGCAGTGATTCAGGGGGCGAGCAGTACTTC. Translated, it gives CASSDSGGEQYF.

The chain carries TRBV11-1 and TRBJ1-1, with D uncertain. CDR1 is SGHAT and CDR2 is FQDESV in the germline V gene (reference sequence). V shed 8 bases and J shed 3 bases, with 10 bases lying between them. The CDR3 is 12 residues long. CDR3 nucleotides: TGTGCCAGCGGCCGCCTAGACACTGAAGCTTTCTTT. This gives the protein CASGRLDTEAFF.

The J gene is TRBJ2-2, the V gene TRBV28; 10 bases are a match to TRBD1. This CDR3 spans 19 amino acids. V gave up 5 bases and J gave up 1 base; unmatched junction bases: 13. The germline CDR1 and CDR2 sequences are MDHEN and SYDVKM. The CDR3 reads CASSQLRPGQGMNTGELFF. The CDR3 DNA is TGTGCCAGCAGTCAACTCCGTCCGGGACAGGGGATGAACACCGGGGAGCTGTTTTTT.

This clone was recorded only once. The rearrangement joins TRBV6-6 to TRBJ1-6, with D perhaps TRBD1 (6 bases). V was cut by 2 bases and J by 7 bases, with 9 bases left in between. Germline CDR1 and CDR2: MNHNY and SVGAGI (reference sequence). The CDR3 totals 14 residues. CDR3 sequence (DNA): TGTGCCAGCAGTTACCCAGGGGACAATTCACCCCTCCACTTT. It yields the protein CASSYPGDNSPLHF.

This clone was detected a few times. This chain uses TRBV15 with TRBJ2-7; unclear D gene. V was trimmed by 0 bases and J by 2 bases, leaving 8 bases between them. This CDR3 contains 14 residues. From germline, CDR1 is LNHNV and CDR2 YYDKDF (reference sequence). CDR3 bases: TGTGCCACCAGCAGAGATCTAGAGACCTACGAGCAGTACTTC. Protein product: CATSRDLETYEQYF.

This clone appeared once. The chain links TRBV7-3 to TRBJ1-2; D unclear. V was trimmed by 5 bases and J by 4 bases, leaving 17 bases between them. The CDR3 spans 15 residues. CDR1 and CDR2 (germline): SGHTA, FQGTGA. This CDR3 reads CASSPEAGLSYGYTF. CDR3 nucleotide sequence: TGTGCCAGCAGCCCAGAAGCAGGACTATCCTATGGCTACACCTTC.

A note on this clone: The germline gene is not matched at one end of the junction; a read error may be the cause. The CDR3 DNA reads as TGTGCCGGCAGCCGTAGCGGGGGCCGCCAAGAGACCCAGTACTTC. Translated, it gives CAGSRSGGRQETQYF. The chain is built from TRBV6-1 and TRBJ2-5, with TRBD2 matching over 9 bases. The germline V gene encodes CDR1 MNHNS and CDR2 SASEGT. The CDR3 length is 15 residues.